A selection of T cell receptor beta chains follows, all from one sample in a study of blood T cell repertoires in COVID-19. Data came from immunoSEQ multiplex PCR; TCRdb stores just in-frame clones and leaves some out. The data hold 150,000 or so clones, with approximately 91% observed a single time. Sequencing was performed on peripheral blood. Source of these receptors: a man aged 45-65 years with acute or convalescent COVID-19. Each CDR3 is given with its conserved first and last residue. Each record gives: V gene, J gene, D gene, CDR3 protein. D genes are given only for firm matches.

V gene: TRBV19
J gene: TRBJ2-5
D gene: NA
CDR3 protein: CASSMRIGYASGETQYF

V gene: TRBV6-2/TRBV6-3
J gene: TRBJ1-2
D gene: TRBD1
CDR3 protein: CASSSHSRDRGYGYTF

V gene: TRBV5-5
J gene: TRBJ1-3
D gene: TRBD1
CDR3 protein: CASSDHRGANTIYF

V gene: TRBV5-8
J gene: TRBJ1-4
D gene: TRBD1
CDR3 protein: CASSLGTGENEKLFF

V gene: TRBV29-1
J gene: TRBJ1-1
D gene: NA
CDR3 protein: CSVETDSNLAFF

V gene: TRBV13
J gene: TRBJ2-7
D gene: TRBD1
CDR3 protein: CASSGDRPYEQYF

V gene: TRBV28
J gene: TRBJ1-1
D gene: NA
CDR3 protein: CASSITSRYTEAFF

V gene: TRBV7-8
J gene: TRBJ1-5
D gene: NA
CDR3 protein: CASSLATANSNQPQHF

V gene: TRBV5-1
J gene: TRBJ2-3
D gene: NA
CDR3 protein: CASSANRETDTQYF

V gene: TRBV6-5
J gene: TRBJ1-1
D gene: TRBD1
CDR3 protein: CASSTGGDTEAFF

V gene: TRBV6-5
J gene: TRBJ2-1
D gene: NA
CDR3 protein: CASSTKEGNNEQFF

V gene: TRBV5-4
J gene: TRBJ2-2
D gene: NA
CDR3 protein: CASSLGRGLDTGELFF

V gene: TRBV10-2
J gene: TRBJ2-1
D gene: TRBD2
CDR3 protein: CASSPSVAGGRNEQFF

V gene: TRBV9
J gene: TRBJ2-2
D gene: TRBD1
CDR3 protein: CASQGALLTGELFF

V gene: TRBV6-5
J gene: TRBJ1-1
D gene: NA
CDR3 protein: CASSNGRSEAFF

V gene: TRBV9
J gene: TRBJ1-2
D gene: NA
CDR3 protein: CASSVALETANYGYTF

V gene: TRBV18
J gene: TRBJ1-1
D gene: NA
CDR3 protein: CASSRRENTEAFF

V gene: TRBV9
J gene: TRBJ2-5
D gene: TRBD2
CDR3 protein: CASSLFGTSGQETQYF

V gene: TRBV29-1
J gene: TRBJ2-3
D gene: TRBD2
CDR3 protein: CSVDQDVSGADTQYF

V gene: TRBV9
J gene: TRBJ2-3
D gene: TRBD2
CDR3 protein: CASSAGGGRGNTDTQYF

V gene: TRBV5-5
J gene: TRBJ1-5
D gene: NA
CDR3 protein: CASSLGGTPQHF

V gene: TRBV2
J gene: TRBJ1-5
D gene: NA
CDR3 protein: CASRGGTSNQPQHF

V gene: TRBV5-4
J gene: TRBJ2-1
D gene: NA
CDR3 protein: CASSLLSGAYNEQFF

V gene: TRBV28
J gene: TRBJ1-5
D gene: NA
CDR3 protein: CASSFQGYQPQHF

V gene: TRBV6-2/TRBV6-3
J gene: TRBJ2-3
D gene: NA
CDR3 protein: CASSYLGGTQYF

V gene: TRBV28
J gene: TRBJ2-7
D gene: NA
CDR3 protein: CASSLPSLAVGSYEQYF

V gene: TRBV5-4
J gene: TRBJ1-3
D gene: NA
CDR3 protein: CASSLGYSQSSGNTIYF

V gene: TRBV24-1
J gene: TRBJ2-7
D gene: NA
CDR3 protein: CATSAKSGRRYEQYF

V gene: TRBV9
J gene: TRBJ2-3
D gene: TRBD1
CDR3 protein: CASSVGGGRWTDTQYF

V gene: TRBV30
J gene: TRBJ1-1
D gene: NA
CDR3 protein: CAWKLVGRRNTEAFF

V gene: TRBV19
J gene: TRBJ1-5
D gene: TRBD1
CDR3 protein: CASSPWTGTQGQPQHF